This note documents a single T cell receptor beta chain sequence. Followed over time, Seattle patients had been enrolled while infection was active. CDR3 length: 15 residues. The J segment lost 5 bases and the V segment lost 3 bases, leaving 6 bases of the junction unmatched. Looked up from germline, CDR1 is LNHDA and CDR2 is SQIVND (reference sequence). The data belong to a study of blood T cell repertoires in COVID-19. On the study more broadly: Samples of COVID-19 (acute and convalescent) were obtained from the United States, Italy and Spain.

As originally analysed: For nucleated cells, counts were estimated from reference gene primer amplification. Measured with immunoSEQ multiplex PCR; TCRdb has only the in-frame clones, and not every one. D and trimming come from the DNA, and the V and J calls and clone size come from that table. The table records approximately 350,000 clones, roughly 90% of them present only once. The sequence derives from a woman under 40 with COVID-19, enrolled during active disease. V is TRBV19 and J is TRBJ1-1; 10 bases are shared with TRBD1. The material sequenced was peripheral blood. Here the CDR3 DNA reads TGTGCCAGTAGTATTGGGGGACAGGGGCGGACTGAAGCTTTCTTT. This codes for CASSIGGQGRTEAFF.